The 32 T cell receptor beta chains presented below share a single source sample, sequenced in a study of cytomegalovirus exposure and HLA in healthy donors. PCR employed 60 Vbeta and 13 Jbeta primers. Here immunoSEQ multiplex PCR was the method, and the copy in TCRdb shows in-frame clones only, minus some. The table includes some 87,000 clones, roughly 79% detected once. The source material was PBMCs. The receptor set was obtained from a woman between 40 and 50 years old in good health and CMV-seropositive.

This clone came up once. J is TRBJ2-7 and V is TRBV6-5; TRBD2 matches 7 bases. From germline, CDR1 is MNHEY and CDR2 SVGAGI. After removal of 5 bases from V and 3 bases from J, the junction contained 4 bases not matched to a gene. The CDR3 totals 13 residues. CDR3 protein: CASSKAGNYEQYF. CDR3 coding DNA: TGTGCCAGCAGTAAAGCGGGGAACTACGAGCAGTACTTC.

CDR3 region: CASSQDPTGPYGYTF. The CDR3 nucleotides read TGCGCCAGCAGCCAAGACCCGACAGGGCCCTATGGCTACACCTTC. The genes are TRBV4-1 and TRBJ1-2, with 7 bases lining up with TRBD1. The CDR3 totals 15 residues. After removal of 0 bases from V and 4 bases from J, the junction contained 5 bases not matched to a gene. Germline V gene data show CDR1 as MGHRA and CDR2 as YSYEKL.

This clone was seen just once. The rearrangement links TRBV6-5 to TRBJ1-4; 8 bases are shared with TRBD1. Unmatched junction bases numbered 5, after V lost 4 bases and J lost 4 bases. The germline gives CDR1 MNHEY, CDR2 SVGAGI. The CDR3 has 15 residues. CDR3 sequence: CASSWTGLLNEKLFF. The CDR3 nucleotides read TGTGCCAGCAGTTGGACAGGGCTTCTTAATGAAAAACTGTTTTTT.

This chain uses TRBV5-6 with TRBJ1-2; weak D call: TRBD1 (6 bases). The ends were cut back, 0 bases at V and 4 bases at J, with 13 bases in the middle. The CDR3 covers 15 residues. Germline CDR1 is SGHDT and CDR2 is YYEEEE. The CDR3 DNA is TGTGCCAGCAGCTTGGGTTCAGGGGCTGGCTATGGCTACACCTTC. It is translated as CASSLGSGAGYGYTF.

The rearrangement joins TRBV29-1 to TRBJ2-7, with 9 bases that match TRBD1. The CDR3 loop spans 13 amino acids. Germline V gene lookup returns CDR1 SQVTM and CDR2 ANQGSEA. Germline trimming cut 2 bases from V and 3 bases from J; bases unmatched to any gene: 2. The CDR3 loop reads CSVERQGGYEQYF. As DNA, the CDR3 is TGCAGCGTTGAAAGACAGGGGGGCTACGAGCAGTACTTC.

This chain connects TRBV2 to TRBJ1-5; 7 positions agree with TRBD1. In germline, CDR1 is SNHLY, CDR2 FYNNEI. V shed 6 bases and J 2 bases; nucleotides not matched to a gene: 13. CDR3 length equals 17 residues. The CDR3 loop reads CASSLTQGGLGNQPQHF. The DNA for the CDR3 is TGTGCCAGCAGCCTGACCCAGGGGGGCTTGGGCAATCAGCCCCAGCATTTT.

This chain connects TRBV10-3 to TRBJ2-7; possibly TRBD1 for D (5 bases). The length of the CDR3 is 15 residues. V lost 0 bases to trimming and J lost 1 base, with 10 bases between them. Germline assignment: CDR1 ENHRY and CDR2 SYGVKD. The CDR3 DNA follows: TGTGCCATCAGTGAGTCGCAGGGAAGATCCTACGAGCAGTACTTC. Translated: CAISESQGRSYEQYF.

A few counts support this clone. The chain links TRBV9 to TRBJ2-7; 10 nucleotides align to TRBD1. V was pared by 3 bases and J by 7 bases, with 7 bases of the junction left unmatched. Germline lookup yields CDR1 SGDLS and CDR2 YYNGEE. The CDR3 consists of 14 residues. The CDR3 here is CASSDGTGVDEQYF. The DNA of the CDR3 is TGTGCCAGCAGCGACGGGACAGGGGTGGATGAGCAGTACTTC.

The chain uses TRBV7-8 and TRBJ1-6; 10 nucleotides align to TRBD1. With V trimmed by 5 bases and J by 8 bases, 6 bases remained unmatched. The germline V gene has CDR1 SGHVS and CDR2 FQNEAQ. CDR3 size: 15 residues. Here the CDR3 reads CASSTGQGLDSPLHF. CDR3 sequence (DNA): TGTGCCAGCAGCACGGGACAGGGGCTAGATTCACCCCTCCACTTT.

This chain uses TRBV4-2 with TRBJ1-1, with D perhaps matching TRBD1 (5 bases). Per the germline V gene, CDR1 is LGHNA and CDR2 is YNFKEQ. This CDR3 region has 16 residues. V was trimmed by 11 bases and J by 0 bases, leaving 22 bases between them. CDR3 DNA sequence: TGTGCCTCCAGTCCGGGCGGGGCCTCATTGAACACTGAAGCTTTCTTT. It yields the protein CASSPGGASLNTEAFF.

This chain joins TRBV6-5 and TRBJ2-2; 7 bases are shared with TRBD1. The CDR3 runs to 15 residues. CDR1 and CDR2 (germline): MNHEY, SVGAGI. The V segment lost 5 bases and the J segment 3 bases; nucleotides outside the gene matches: 6. The DNA of the CDR3 is TGTGCCAGCAGTGTCGGGACAGCTTACACCGGGGAGCTGTTTTTT. Amino acids: CASSVGTAYTGELFF.

This clone was detected a few times. CDR3 coding DNA: TGTGCCAGCAGCATTACAAGCTCTGGGGCCAACGTCCTGACTTTC. Translated: CASSITSSGANVLTF. The chain carries TRBV13 and TRBJ2-6; no firm D call. V shed 5 bases and J shed 0 bases, with 8 bases lying between them. Germline CDR1 is PRHDT and CDR2 is FYEKMQ (reference sequence). The CDR3 has 15 amino acids.

V is TRBV6-1 and J is TRBJ1-1; 7 bases agree with TRBD1. CDR1 MNHNS and CDR2 SASEGT come from the germline V gene. The CDR3 is 13 amino acids. After removal of 8 bases from V and 2 bases from J, the junction contained 5 bases not matched to a gene. In DNA form, the CDR3 reads TGTGCCAGCCAAGGACAGGTTAACACTGAAGCTTTCTTT. Translating gives CASQGQVNTEAFF.

This chain uses TRBV27 with TRBJ1-5; maybe TRBD1 (6 bases). Deletions cut 5 bases from V and 3 bases from J, with 11 bases between. Germline lookup yields CDR1 MNHEY and CDR2 SMNVEV (reference sequence). This CDR3 has 14 residues. For the CDR3, the DNA is TGTGCCAGCAGTGGCAGGGGATTCAATCAGCCCCAGCATTTT. The encoded protein is CASSGRGFNQPQHF.

The gene calls are TRBV30 and TRBJ1-3; maybe TRBD1 (6 bases). From germline, CDR1 is GTSNPN and CDR2 SVGIG (reference sequence). V lost 7 bases and J 1 base, leaving 11 bases between the germline ends. This CDR3 is built from 13 residues. The CDR3 DNA reads as TGTGCCTCTAAAACAGGGTCTGGAAACACCATATATTTT. Amino acids: CASKTGSGNTIYF.

V and J are TRBV7-2 and TRBJ2-5; the match to TRBD1 covers 8 bases. Germline V CDR1 and CDR2: SGHTA, FQGNSA. This CDR3 comprises 13 residues. V was pared by 5 bases and J by 7 bases, with 6 bases of the junction left unmatched. CDR3 sequence (DNA): TGTGCCAGCAGCCCTGGACAGGGTGGGACCCAGTACTTC. It encodes CASSPGQGGTQYF.

The genes are TRBV30 and TRBJ2-7; D unclear. Germline CDR1 GTSNPN, CDR2 SVGIG (reference sequence). Between the trimmed V and J ends, which lost 2 bases and 3 bases, there was a span of 8 bases. The CDR3 spans 12 residues. As DNA, the CDR3 is TGTGCCTGGAGTCCCCAGTACTACGAGCAGTACTTC. Its protein is CAWSPQYYEQYF.

J is TRBJ1-1 and V is TRBV30; D remains unclear. The germline CDR1 and CDR2 sequences are GTSNPN and SVGIG (reference sequence). CDR3 length equals 13 residues. V was trimmed by 4 bases and J by 1 base, leaving 10 bases between them. The CDR3 DNA follows: TGTGCCTGGATCTGGGAGAGGAACACTGAAGCTTTCTTT. Protein product: CAWIWERNTEAFF.

This chain links TRBV6-1 with TRBJ2-2; TRBD1 might be the D (5 bases). Trimming pared 4 bases from V and 6 bases from J, leaving 15 bases between. This CDR3 comprises 15 residues. CDR1 is MNHNS and CDR2 is SASEGT in the germline V gene. In DNA, the CDR3 is TGTGCCAGCAGTGTCGTTCAGGGTAAATCCGGGGAGCTGTTTTTT. Protein: CASSVVQGKSGELFF.

The chain recombines TRBV28 with TRBJ1-4, with 9 bases lining up with TRBD1. This CDR3 has 13 residues. V was clipped by 2 bases and J by 10 bases; unmatched bases: 2. Germline-derived CDR1 and CDR2 are MDHEN and SYDVKM. The DNA for the CDR3 is TGTGCCAGCAGTTTAGACAGGGGGGGAAAACTGTTTTTT. Its translation is CASSLDRGGKLFF.

The chain couples TRBV20-1 to TRBJ2-7; a weak D match, TRBD1 (6 bases). V was trimmed by 5 bases and J by 6 bases, leaving 8 bases between them. The CDR3 extends over 10 amino acids. The germline gives CDR1 DFQATT, CDR2 SNEGSKA (reference sequence). The chain's CDR3 is CSALGGEQYF. The DNA of the CDR3 is TGCAGTGCTCTAGGGGGCGAGCAGTACTTC.

V and J are TRBV9 and TRBJ1-2; D is possibly TRBD1 (5 bases). Germline V gene data show CDR1 as SGDLS and CDR2 as YYNGEE. The ends were cut back, 1 base at V and 3 bases at J, with 16 bases in the middle. CDR3 length equals 16 residues. The CDR3 region is CASSVSGSKGYYGYTF. As DNA, the CDR3 is TGTGCCAGCAGCGTATCGGGCTCAAAGGGGTACTATGGCTACACCTTC. The entire variable domain, with the rest obtained from reference TRBV9 and TRBJ1-2, is as follows: DSGVTQTPKHLITATGQRVTLRCSPRSGDLSVYWYQQSLDQGLQFLIQYYNGEERAKGNILERFSAQQFPDLHSELNLSSLELGDSALYFCASSVSGSKGYYGYTFGSGTRLTVV.

J is TRBJ2-7 and V is TRBV6-5, with 8 nucleotides matching TRBD1. Germline V gene sequence: CDR1 MNHEY, CDR2 SVGAGI. The CDR3 has 14 amino acids. Losses at the gene ends were 6 bases for V and 2 bases for J; bases not matched to a gene: 6. The CDR3 sequence: CASREDRAPYEQYF. The DNA of the CDR3 is TGTGCCAGCAGAGAGGACAGGGCCCCCTACGAGCAGTACTTC.

The chain combines TRBV6-6 with TRBJ2-5; D might be TRBD1 (6 bases). V was trimmed by 4 bases and J by 5 bases, leaving 11 bases between them. Germline assignment: CDR1 MNHNY and CDR2 SVGAGI (reference sequence). The CDR3 is 13 amino acids. CDR3 nucleotides: TGTGCCAGCAGTTCTCAGGGGCAGGAGACCCAGTACTTC. The encoded protein is CASSSQGQETQYF.

This clone was picked up one time. The chain links TRBV9 to TRBJ2-5; 10 nucleotides align to TRBD1. The V gene's germline CDR1 is SGDLS and CDR2 YYNGEE. The trim removed 4 bases at V and 5 bases at J, leaving 5 bases unmatched. The CDR3 loop spans 14 amino acids. The CDR3, as DNA: TGTGCCAGCAGCAGAGGACAGGGGGTCGAGACCCAGTACTTC. Translation gives CASSRGQGVETQYF.

V gene TRBV6-1 combines with J gene TRBJ1-5, with a possible D match to TRBD1 (6 bases). Trimming took 3 bases from V and 0 from J, leaving 15 bases between them. Germline CDR1 MNHNS, CDR2 SASEGT. The CDR3 totals 17 residues. CDR3: CASSDGRGLYSNQPQHF. DNA for the CDR3: TGTGCCAGCAGTGATGGCAGGGGACTATATAGCAATCAGCCCCAGCATTTT.

The V gene is TRBV2, the J gene TRBJ1-5, with TRBD1 as a possible D gene (6 bases). The length of the CDR3 is 17 residues. Germline loops: CDR1 SNHLY, CDR2 FYNNEI. Trimming removed 4 bases from V and 2 bases from J, with 18 bases in between. CDR3 nucleotide sequence: TGTGCCAGCAGTGGCCCGGGGGGGGCGCTTCGCAATCAGCCCCAGCATTTT. Residues: CASSGPGGALRNQPQHF. The full variable domain, completed using reference TRBV2 and TRBJ1-5, is EPEVTQTPSHQVTQMGQEVILRCVPISNHLYFYWYRQILGQKVEFLVSFYNNEISEKSEIFDDQFSVERPDGSNFTLKIRSTKLEDSAMYFCASSGPGGALRNQPQHFGDGTRLSIL.

This rearrangement joins TRBV5-1 to TRBJ2-1; 14 nucleotides match TRBD2. The CDR3 is made up of 17 amino acids. The ends lost 0 bases at V and 6 bases at J; junction bases unmatched: 5. Germline lookup yields CDR1 SGHRS and CDR2 YFSETQ. The CDR3 region is CASSLALGLAGGNEQFF. In nucleotides, the CDR3 is TGCGCCAGCAGCTTGGCCCTTGGACTAGCGGGAGGCAATGAGCAGTTCTTC.

The chain combines TRBV6-6 with TRBJ1-5, with D perhaps TRBD1 (6 bases). Germline assignment: CDR1 MNHNY and CDR2 SVGAGI (reference sequence). The CDR3 is 14 residues long. V was cut by 5 bases and J by 4 bases, with 12 bases left in between. CDR3 protein: CASSGGQRNQPQHF. The CDR3 nucleotides read TGTGCCAGCAGTGGCGGACAGAGAAATCAGCCCCAGCATTTT.

Remarks on this clone: The same CDR3 arises from other DNA sequences in this sample as well. The chain recombines TRBV6-5 with TRBJ1-1; perhaps TRBD1 as D (6 bases). CDR3 length: 15 residues. The V end was cut by 0 bases, the J end by 5 bases, with 13 bases between. Germline CDR1 is MNHEY and CDR2 is SVGAGI. CDR3 nucleotide sequence: TGTGCCAGCAGTTACTCGCAGGGGAGAACGACTGAAGCTTTCTTT. The encoded protein is CASSYSQGRTTEAFF.

This clone was recorded a few times. The chain couples TRBV15 to TRBJ2-1; 7 bases fit TRBD2. V dropped 3 bases and J dropped 7; count of bases not matched to a gene: 9. The CDR3 contains 15 residues. CDR1 is LNHNV and CDR2 is YYDKDF in the germline V gene (reference sequence). CDR3 DNA: TGTGCCACCAGCAGGTCGGCTAGCGGTGGTAATGAGCAGTTCTTC. This encodes CATSRSASGGNEQFF.

The chain recombines TRBV2 with TRBJ1-3; a weak D match, TRBD1 (5 bases). CDR1 is SNHLY and CDR2 is FYNNEI in the germline V gene. The CDR3 loop spans 14 amino acids. V dropped 11 bases and J dropped 3 bases, with 17 bases sitting between them. The CDR3: CALKPPDSGNTIYF. The CDR3 DNA is TGTGCCCTCAAACCCCCAGACAGTGGAAACACCATATATTTT.